Listed below are T cell receptor beta chains from one sample, sequenced in a study of vaccination and CD4 T cells after COVID-19. Their cognate antigens are unknown. TCRdb fed the PCR reads into MiXCR, producing one record per CDR3 protein. The sample lists about 13,000 distinct CDR3 sequences; roughly 58% were seen once. The sequencing here drew on cultured CD4+ T cells from blood, taken after SARS-CoV-2 vaccination. These receptors were obtained from a human donor with COVID-19. Both conserved end residues are part of each CDR3. The D gene is left open where the match is weak. Clone sizes are given selectively: once, few, many, or a class where the clone is expanded.

D gene | J gene | clone size | V gene | CDR3 protein | CDR3 DNA
. | TRBJ2-1 | . | TRBV12-3/TRBV12-4 | CASSLYSGWGYNEQFF | TGTGCCAGCAGTTTATATTCGGGTTGGGGGTACAATGAGCAGTTCTTC
. | TRBJ1-6 | . | TRBV5-1 | CASSLGPINSPLHF | TGCGCCAGCAGCTTAGGCCCGATTAATTCACCCCTCCACTTT
. | TRBJ2-3 | . | TRBV20-1 | CSARRGQTSTDTQYF | TGCAGTGCTCGCCGGGGGCAGACTAGCACAGATACGCAGTATTTT
. | TRBJ1-2 | . | TRBV15 | CATSRGGTNGGYTF | TGTGCCACCAGCAGGGGTGGGACGAATGGTGGCTACACCTTC
. | TRBJ2-7 | . | TRBV6-1 | CASSRGRSYEQYF | TGTGCCAGCAGCCGGGGTAGGAGCTACGAGCAGTACTTC
TRBD1 | TRBJ1-5 | . | TRBV12-3/TRBV12-4 | CASSRGQATMSQHF | TGTGCCAGCAGTAGGGGACAGGCGACTATGTCCCAGCATTTT
TRBD1 | TRBJ1-1 | . | TRBV6-2/TRBV6-3 | CATRRTGVNTEAFF | TGTGCCACCCGAAGGACAGGGGTGAATACTGAAGCTTTCTTT
. | TRBJ2-7 | . | TRBV27 | CASSPLTSSYEQYF | TGTGCCAGCAGTCCCCTAACCTCGTCCTACGAGCAGTACTTC
. | TRBJ1-2 | . | TRBV6-1 | CASSPTWEYGYTF | TGTGCCAGCAGTCCGACATGGGAGTATGGCTACACCTTC
. | TRBJ1-5 | . | TRBV2 | CASSEETGSNQPQHF | TGTGCCAGCAGTGAAGAGACGGGTAGCAATCAGCCCCAGCATTTT
. | TRBJ2-1 | . | TRBV7-9 | CASSLEDEQFF | TGTGCCAGCAGCTTAGAAGATGAGCAGTTCTTC
. | TRBJ1-3 | . | TRBV6-1 | CASSVDHLSGNTIYF | TGTGCCAGCAGTGTGGACCATCTCTCTGGAAACACCATATATTTT
. | TRBJ2-3 | few | TRBV15 | CASAPYGGLTDTQYF | TGTGCCTCAGCCCCCTATGGCGGCCTCACAGATACGCAGTATTTT
. | TRBJ1-3 | . | TRBV6-1 | CASSEKVVGNTIYF | TGTGCAAGCAGTGAAAAAGTGGTGGGAAACACCATATATTTT
TRBD1 | TRBJ1-2 | . | TRBV19 | CASSSQGATGYTF | TGTGCCAGTAGTTCACAGGGGGCGACCGGCTACACCTTC
TRBD2 | TRBJ2-3 | . | TRBV7-2 | CASSSGLAKDTQYF | TGTGCCAGCAGCTCAGGACTAGCGAAAGATACGCAGTATTTT
TRBD2 | TRBJ2-1 | . | TRBV7-7 | CASSPGLASYNEQFF | TGTGCTAGCAGCCCTGGACTAGCCTCCTACAATGAGCAGTTCTTC
. | TRBJ2-5 | few | TRBV20-1 | CSARDRWSVGQETQYF | TGCAGTGCTAGAGATCGATGGTCCGTAGGCCAAGAGACCCAGTACTTC
. | TRBJ2-3 | . | TRBV6-1 | CASRQQGPSTDTQYF | TGTGCCAGCAGACAACAGGGTCCTAGCACAGATACGCAGTATTTT
. | TRBJ1-1 | . | TRBV4-3 | CASSQESGRNTEAFF | TGCGCCAGCAGCCAAGAATCAGGGAGGAACACTGAAGCTTTCTTT
. | TRBJ1-5 | . | TRBV30 | CAWSPPGPFNQPQHF | TGTGCCTGGAGCCCTCCGGGACCGTTCAATCAGCCCCAGCATTTT
. | TRBJ2-7 | once | TRBV11-3 | CASSSTRVSYEQYF | TGTGCCAGCAGCTCGACGCGCGTCTCCTACGAGCAGTACTTC
. | TRBJ1-1 | . | TRBV19 | CASSLGGASTEAFF | TGTGCCAGTAGTCTAGGGGGGGCCAGCACTGAAGCTTTCTTT
TRBD1 | TRBJ1-2 | . | TRBV7-2 | CASSLPGGGYTF | TGTGCCAGCAGCTTACCAGGGGGAGGCTACACCTTC
. | TRBJ1-2 | few | TRBV6-1 | CASSERTGHYGYTF | TGTGCCAGCAGTGAACGTACAGGGCACTATGGCTACACCTTC
. | TRBJ2-2 | . | TRBV7-2 | CASSFGVGTSGELFF | TGTGCCAGCAGTTTCGGGGTAGGGACGTCCGGGGAGCTGTTTTTT
TRBD2 | TRBJ2-3 | . | TRBV20-1 | CSARDPKAGAGGDTQYF | TGCAGTGCTAGAGACCCCAAGGCGGGAGCGGGGGGGGATACGCAGTATTTT
. | TRBJ1-5 | few | TRBV2 | CASSEAAGGGGGPQHF | TGTGCCAGCAGTGAAGCGGCTGGGGGCGGGGGGGGGCCCCAGCATTTT
TRBD1 | TRBJ1-6 | . | TRBV5-5 | CASSLGDRGMSNSPLHF | TGTGCCAGCAGCTTGGGTGACAGGGGAATGAGTAATTCACCCCTCCACTTT
. | TRBJ1-1 | . | TRBV11-3 | CASSLGQPTEAFF | TGTGCCAGCAGCTTAGGACAGCCCACTGAAGCTTTCTTT
TRBD1 | TRBJ1-1 | few | TRBV12-3/TRBV12-4 | CASSYRTGVNTEAFF | TGTGCCAGCAGTTACCGAACAGGGGTGAACACTGAAGCTTTCTTT
. | TRBJ1-5 | . | TRBV12-3/TRBV12-4 | CASSFLDGGQPQHF | TGTGCCAGCAGTTTTCTTGACGGTGGCCAGCCCCAGCATTTT
TRBD1 | TRBJ1-2 | . | TRBV6-1 | CASRPVGQGIGPYGYTF | TGTGCCAGCAGACCCGTGGGACAGGGGATAGGTCCCTATGGCTACACCTTC
. | TRBJ1-3 | . | TRBV2 | CASSQGPYSGNTIYF | TGTGCCAGCAGTCAGGGGCCCTACTCTGGAAACACCATATATTTT
. | TRBJ1-2 | medium-sized | TRBV7-2 | CASSLSGVGGYTF | TGTGCCAGCAGCTTATCAGGGGTTGGTGGCTACACCTTC
TRBD1 | TRBJ1-2 | . | TRBV2 | CASRGTGHYGYTF | TGTGCCAGCAGGGGGACAGGGCACTATGGCTACACCTTC
. | TRBJ1-6 | . | TRBV2 | CASSEAEGTPLHF | TGTGCCAGCAGTGAAGCGGAGGGGACACCCCTCCACTTT
TRBD1 | TRBJ1-6 | few | TRBV20-1 | CSASHQGPGQEGLPLHF | TGCAGTGCTAGTCACCAGGGTCCGGGACAGGAAGGTTTACCCCTCCACTTT
TRBD1 | TRBJ1-5 | few | TRBV20-1 | CSARKPGGDPSNQPQHF | TGCAGTGCTAGAAAACCAGGGGGTGATCCGAGCAATCAGCCCCAGCATTTT
TRBD1 | TRBJ2-3 | . | TRBV2 | CASSEYRGSTDTQYF | TGTGCCAGCAGTGAGTACAGGGGTAGCACAGATACGCAGTATTTT
. | TRBJ2-5 | . | TRBV11-3 | CASSPPGWGTQYF | TGTGCCAGCAGCCCTCCGGGGTGGGGGACCCAGTACTTC
. | TRBJ1-6 | . | TRBV7-2 | CASSLKGRSPLHF | TGTGCCAGCAGCTTAAAGGGTCGTTCACCCCTCCACTTT
. | TRBJ2-7 | . | TRBV28 | CASSFGDYEQYF | TGTGCCAGCAGTTTTGGAGACTACGAGCAGTACTTC
. | TRBJ2-1 | . | TRBV27 | CASSHPGGNEQFF | TGTGCCAGCAGCCACCCCGGCGGCAATGAGCAGTTCTTC
. | TRBJ2-5 | few | TRBV27 | CASSLDVRGTQYF | TGTGCCAGCAGCCTGGACGTCCGAGGGACCCAGTACTTC
TRBD1 | TRBJ2-3 | . | TRBV6-1 | CARGGTGGGTDTQYF | TGTGCCAGGGGGGGGACAGGGGGCGGCACAGATACGCAGTATTTT
. | TRBJ2-5 | . | TRBV2 | CASSDWVKETQYF | TGTGCCAGCAGTGACTGGGTGAAGGAGACCCAGTACTTC
TRBD1 | TRBJ1-3 | . | TRBV29-1 | CSVGQGGNTIYF | TGCAGCGTTGGACAGGGGGGAAACACCATATATTTT
. | TRBJ2-3 | . | TRBV6-2/TRBV6-3 | CASSPLRSPSTDTQYF | TGTGCCAGCAGCCCCCTGAGGAGCCCATCCACAGATACGCAGTATTTT
. | TRBJ2-2 | few | TRBV18 | CASSPRAGAESGELFF | TGTGCCAGCTCACCCCGCGCGGGGGCGGAGAGCGGGGAGCTGTTTTTT
. | TRBJ1-2 | . | TRBV6-2/TRBV6-3 | CASSYSQVGYTF | TGTGCCAGCAGTTACTCACAGGTCGGCTACACCTTC
. | TRBJ2-5 | . | TRBV20-1 | CSAIGKGQETQYF | TGCAGTGCTATAGGTAAAGGCCAAGAGACCCAGTACTTC